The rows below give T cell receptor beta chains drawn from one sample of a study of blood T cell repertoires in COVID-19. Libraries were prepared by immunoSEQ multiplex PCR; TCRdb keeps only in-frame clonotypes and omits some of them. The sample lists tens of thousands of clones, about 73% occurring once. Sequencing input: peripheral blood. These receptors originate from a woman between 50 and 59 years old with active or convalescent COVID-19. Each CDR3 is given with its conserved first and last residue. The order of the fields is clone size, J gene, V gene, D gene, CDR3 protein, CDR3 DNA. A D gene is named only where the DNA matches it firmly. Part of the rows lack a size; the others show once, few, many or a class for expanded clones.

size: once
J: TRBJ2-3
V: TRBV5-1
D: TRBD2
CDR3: CASSLKTSGDTQYF
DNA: TGCGCCAGCAGCTTGAAGACTAGCGGTGATACGCAGTATTTT

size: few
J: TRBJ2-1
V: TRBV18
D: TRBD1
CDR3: CASSLGQGHNEQFF
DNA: TGTGCCAGCTCACTGGGACAGGGGCACAATGAGCAGTTCTTC

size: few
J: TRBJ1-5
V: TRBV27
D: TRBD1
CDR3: CASSLDRDQPQHF
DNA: TGTGCCAGCAGTTTGGACAGGGATCAGCCCCAGCATTTT

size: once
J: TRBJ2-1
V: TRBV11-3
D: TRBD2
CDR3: CASSLVAGGSYNEQFF
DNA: TGTGCCAGCAGCTTAGTGGCGGGAGGGTCCTACAATGAGCAGTTCTTC

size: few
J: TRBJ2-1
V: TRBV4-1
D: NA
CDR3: CASSGSGVSEQFF
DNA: TGCGCCAGCAGCGGGAGTGGAGTGAGTGAGCAGTTCTTC

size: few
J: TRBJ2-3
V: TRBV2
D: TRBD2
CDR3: CASSGTSGTDTGYF
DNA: TGTGCCAGCAGTGGAACTAGCGGAACAGATACGGGGTATTTT

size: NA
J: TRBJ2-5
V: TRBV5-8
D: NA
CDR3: CASSLIQGLIGETQYF
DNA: TGTGCCAGCAGCTTGATACAGGGTTTGATTGGTGAGACCCAGTACTTC

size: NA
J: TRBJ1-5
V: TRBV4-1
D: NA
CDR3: CASSQDGGIGNQPQHF
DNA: TGCGCCAGCAGCCAAGATGGGGGGATTGGCAATCAGCCCCAGCATTTT

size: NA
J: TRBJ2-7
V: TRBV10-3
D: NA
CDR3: CATGRDTLYEQYF
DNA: TGTGCCACCGGCCGGGACACCCTGTACGAGCAGTACTTC

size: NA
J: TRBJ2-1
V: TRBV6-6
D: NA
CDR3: CASAQQGIEQFF
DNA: TGTGCCAGCGCGCAACAGGGAATTGAGCAGTTCTTC

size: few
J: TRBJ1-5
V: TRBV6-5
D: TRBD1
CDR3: CASRLDRLNQPQHF
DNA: TGTGCCAGCAGATTGGACAGGCTAAATCAGCCCCAGCATTTT

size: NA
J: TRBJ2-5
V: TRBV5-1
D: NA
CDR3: CASSWAGGETQYF
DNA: TGCGCCAGCAGCTGGGCCGGCGGGGAGACCCAGTACTTC

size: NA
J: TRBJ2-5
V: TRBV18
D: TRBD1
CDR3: CASSQTGTGGETQYF
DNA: TGTGCCAGCTCACAAACCGGGACAGGGGGAGAGACCCAGTACTTC

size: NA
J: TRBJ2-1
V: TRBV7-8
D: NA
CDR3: CASSLDASEQFF
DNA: TGTGCCAGCAGCTTAGACGCTAGTGAGCAGTTCTTC

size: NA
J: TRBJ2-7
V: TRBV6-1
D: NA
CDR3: CASSEGWPAYEQYF
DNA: TGTGCCAGCAGTGAAGGGTGGCCTGCCTACGAGCAGTACTTC

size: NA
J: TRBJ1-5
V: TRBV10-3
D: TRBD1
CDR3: CAISPTGGNNQPQHF
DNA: TGTGCCATCAGCCCGACAGGGGGCAACAATCAGCCCCAGCATTTT

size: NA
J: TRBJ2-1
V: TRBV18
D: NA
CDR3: CASSPMRQGNEQFF
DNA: TGTGCCAGCTCACCAATGAGGCAGGGGAATGAGCAGTTCTTC

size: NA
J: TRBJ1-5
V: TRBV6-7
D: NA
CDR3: CASSYSLTVGQPQHF
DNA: TGTGCCAGCAGTTACTCGTTAACAGTCGGTCAGCCCCAGCATTTT

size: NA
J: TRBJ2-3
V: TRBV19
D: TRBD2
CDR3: CASSAPTSGRYTQYF
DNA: TGTGCCAGTAGCGCTCCGACTAGCGGGAGGTATACGCAGTATTTT

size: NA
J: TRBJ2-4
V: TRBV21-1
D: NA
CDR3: CASSKVKGELAKNIQYF
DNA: TGTGCCAGCAGCAAAGTTAAAGGGGAACTAGCCAAAAACATTCAGTACTTC